This T cell receptor beta chain emerged from a study of technical replicates of blood from a few donors. The protocol was immunoSEQ multiplex PCR, while the TCRdb copy is restricted to in-frame clones and leaves out a portion. Among about 70,000 clones listed, 90% to 95% were seen once. Trimming left V 3 bases short and J 8 bases short, with 22 bases between. The CDR3 runs to 17 residues. Germline CDR1 is SGHTA and CDR2 is FQGNSA. This clonotype was sampled from a human donor in good health. What was sequenced was T cells isolated from PBMCs. J is TRBJ1-4 and V is TRBV7-2, with a tentative D call TRBD1 (5 bases). The CDR3 bases are TGTGCCAGCAGCTTCATACAGACCAGGGCGGTGGAGGAAAAACTGTTTTTT. Translating gives CASSFIQTRAVEEKLFF. Combining the CDR3 with reference TRBV7-2 and TRBJ1-4 gives the whole variable domain GAGVSQSPSNKVTEKGKDVELRCDPISGHTALYWYRQSLGQGLEFLIYFQGNSAPDKSGLPSDRFSAERTGGSVSTLTIQRTQQEDSAVYLCASSFIQTRAVEEKLFFGSGTQLSVL.